Below, one T cell receptor beta chain is given with its context. Germline trimming cut 6 bases from V and 0 bases from J; bases unmatched to any gene: 8. The CDR3 totals 16 residues. CDR1 and CDR2 from the germline V gene are SNHLY and FYNNEI. Some clones are missing from TCRdb's copy, which holds only in-frame ones; the method was immunoSEQ multiplex PCR. The sample includes roughly 280,000 clones, 80% to 90% of them seen just once. This sample is drawn from a study of blood T cell repertoires in COVID-19. This TCR was sampled from a woman in her late teens or twenties who had recovered from COVID-19. Sequencing was done on a sample of PBMCs or T cells enriched from blood (not recorded which). V gene TRBV2 combines with J gene TRBJ1-1, with 9 bases identical to TRBD1. Here the CDR3 DNA reads TGTGCCAGCAGGGGACAGGGTACCCTCCTGAACACTGAAGCTTTCTTT. Protein product: CASRGQGTLLNTEAFF.